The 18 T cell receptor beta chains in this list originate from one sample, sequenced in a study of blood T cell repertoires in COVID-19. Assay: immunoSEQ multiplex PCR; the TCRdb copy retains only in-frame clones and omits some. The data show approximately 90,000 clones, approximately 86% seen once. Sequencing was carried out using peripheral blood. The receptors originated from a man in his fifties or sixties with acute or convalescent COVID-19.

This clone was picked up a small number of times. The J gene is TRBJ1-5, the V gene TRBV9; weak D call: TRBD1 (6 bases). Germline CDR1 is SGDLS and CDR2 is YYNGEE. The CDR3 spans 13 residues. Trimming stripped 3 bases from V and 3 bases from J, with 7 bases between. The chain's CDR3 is CASSGTDNQPQHF. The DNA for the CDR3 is TGTGCCAGCAGCGGGACAGACAATCAGCCCCAGCATTTT.

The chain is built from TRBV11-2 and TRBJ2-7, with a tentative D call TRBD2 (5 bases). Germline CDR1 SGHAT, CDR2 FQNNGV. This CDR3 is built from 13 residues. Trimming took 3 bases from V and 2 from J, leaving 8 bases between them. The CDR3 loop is CASSFEGPYEQYF. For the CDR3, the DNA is TGTGCCAGCAGCTTCGAGGGCCCCTACGAGCAGTACTTC.

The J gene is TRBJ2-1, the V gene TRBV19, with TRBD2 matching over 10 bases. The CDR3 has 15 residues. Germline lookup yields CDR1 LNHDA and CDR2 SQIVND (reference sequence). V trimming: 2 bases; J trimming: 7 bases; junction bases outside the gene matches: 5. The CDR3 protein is CASSILAGAGNEQFF. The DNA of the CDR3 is TGTGCCAGTAGTATACTAGCGGGGGCCGGAAATGAGCAGTTCTTC.

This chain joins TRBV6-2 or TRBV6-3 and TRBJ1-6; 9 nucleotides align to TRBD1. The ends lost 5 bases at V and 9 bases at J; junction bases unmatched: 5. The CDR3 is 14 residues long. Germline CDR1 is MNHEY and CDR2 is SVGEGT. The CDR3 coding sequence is TGTGCCAGCAGTCCAACAGGGGGCGGTTCACCCCTCCACTTT. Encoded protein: CASSPTGGGSPLHF.

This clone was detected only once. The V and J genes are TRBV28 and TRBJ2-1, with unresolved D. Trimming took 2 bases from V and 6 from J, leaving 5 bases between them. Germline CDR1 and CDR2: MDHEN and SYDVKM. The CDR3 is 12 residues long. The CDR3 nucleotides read TGTGCCAGCAGTTTAACTTTCAATGAGCAGTTCTTC. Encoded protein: CASSLTFNEQFF. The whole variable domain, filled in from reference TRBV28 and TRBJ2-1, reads DVKVTQSSRYLVKRTGEKVFLECVQDMDHENMFWYRQDPGLGLRLIYFSYDVKMKEKGDIPEGYSVSREKKERFSLILESASTNQTSMYLCASSLTFNEQFFGPGTRLTVL.

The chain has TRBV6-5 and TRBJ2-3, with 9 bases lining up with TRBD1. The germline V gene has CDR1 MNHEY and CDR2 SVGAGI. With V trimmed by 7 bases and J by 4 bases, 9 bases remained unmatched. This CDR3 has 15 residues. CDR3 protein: CASIIGQGRADTQYF. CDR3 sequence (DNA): TGTGCCAGCATCATCGGACAGGGGAGGGCAGATACGCAGTATTTT.

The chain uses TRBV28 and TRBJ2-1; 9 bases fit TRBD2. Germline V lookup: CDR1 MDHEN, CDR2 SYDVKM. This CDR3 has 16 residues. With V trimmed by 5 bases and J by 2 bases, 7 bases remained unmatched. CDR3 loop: CASSTSSGKTYNEQFF. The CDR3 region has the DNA TGTGCCAGCAGTACCTCTAGCGGGAAAACCTACAATGAGCAGTTCTTC.

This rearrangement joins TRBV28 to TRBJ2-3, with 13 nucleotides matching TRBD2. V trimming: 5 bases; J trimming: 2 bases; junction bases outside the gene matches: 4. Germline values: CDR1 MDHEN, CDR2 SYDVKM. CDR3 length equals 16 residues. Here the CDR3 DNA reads TGTGCCAGCAGTCGGACTAGCGGGAGTTTCACAGATACGCAGTATTTT. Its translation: CASSRTSGSFTDTQYF.

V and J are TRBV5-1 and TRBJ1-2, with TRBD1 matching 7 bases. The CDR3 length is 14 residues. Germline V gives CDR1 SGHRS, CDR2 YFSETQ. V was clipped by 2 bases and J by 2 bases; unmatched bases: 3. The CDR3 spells CASSFETGNYGYTF. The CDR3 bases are TGCGCCAGCAGCTTCGAGACAGGGAACTATGGCTACACCTTC. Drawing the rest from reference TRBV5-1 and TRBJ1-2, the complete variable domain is KAGVTQTPRYLIKTRGQQVTLSCSPISGHRSVSWYQQTPGQGLQFLFEYFSETQRNKGNFPGRFSGRQFSNSRSEMNVSTLELGDSALYLCASSFETGNYGYTFGSGTRLTVV.

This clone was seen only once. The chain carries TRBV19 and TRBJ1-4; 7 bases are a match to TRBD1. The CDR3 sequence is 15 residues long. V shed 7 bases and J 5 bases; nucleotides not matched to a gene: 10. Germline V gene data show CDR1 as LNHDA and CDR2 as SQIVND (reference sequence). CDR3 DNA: TGTGCCAGTAATATTATCGGGACAGCAAATGAAAAACTGTTTTTT. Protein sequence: CASNIIGTANEKLFF.

The CDR3 protein is CASGLLPGLAGGLSTDTQYF. In nucleotides, the CDR3 is TGTGCTAGTGGTTTGCTACCGGGACTAGCGGGAGGTCTTAGCACAGATACGCAGTATTTT. V is TRBV12-5 and J is TRBJ2-3; the match to TRBD2 covers 15 bases. The V and J ends lost 2 bases and 0 bases, in that order; junction bases with no gene match: 9. CDR3 length equals 20 residues. CDR1 and CDR2 from the germline V gene are LGHNT and FRNRAP.

The DNA of the CDR3 is TGTGCCAGCAGGCCCTTAGGGGACACTAACTATGGCTACACCTTC. Its translation: CASRPLGDTNYGYTF. The V and J genes are TRBV6-5 and TRBJ1-2, with D perhaps matching TRBD1 (6 bases). Germline V gene data show CDR1 as MNHEY and CDR2 as SVGAGI. The CDR3 has 15 amino acids. The germline V and J ends were trimmed by 6 bases and 0 bases, with 14 bases remaining between them.

This chain's CDR3 is CASSLGLAGDYNEQFF. CDR3 in DNA: TGTGCCAGCAGCTTAGGGCTAGCGGGAGACTACAATGAGCAGTTCTTC. The rearrangement joins TRBV7-3 to TRBJ2-1, with 10 positions matching TRBD2. There are 16 residues in the CDR3. V was pared by 2 bases and J by 3 bases, with 4 bases of the junction left unmatched. CDR1 SGHTA and CDR2 FQGTGA come from the germline V gene.

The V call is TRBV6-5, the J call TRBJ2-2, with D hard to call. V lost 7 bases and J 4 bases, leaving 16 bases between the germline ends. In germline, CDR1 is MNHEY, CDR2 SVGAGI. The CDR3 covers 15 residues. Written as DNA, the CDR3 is TGTGCCAGCATGAATGACCCGTCGGGCACCGGGGAGCTGTTTTTT. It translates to CASMNDPSGTGELFF.

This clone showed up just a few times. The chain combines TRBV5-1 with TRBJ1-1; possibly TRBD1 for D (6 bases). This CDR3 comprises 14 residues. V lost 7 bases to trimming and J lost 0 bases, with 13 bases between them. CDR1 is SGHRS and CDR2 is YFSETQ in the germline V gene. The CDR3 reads CASAHRDMNTEAFF. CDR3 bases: TGCGCCAGCGCACACAGGGATATGAACACTGAAGCTTTCTTT.

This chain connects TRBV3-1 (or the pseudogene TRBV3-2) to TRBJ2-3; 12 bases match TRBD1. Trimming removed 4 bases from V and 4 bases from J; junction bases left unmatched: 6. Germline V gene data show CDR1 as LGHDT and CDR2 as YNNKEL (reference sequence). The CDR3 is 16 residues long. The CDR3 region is CASSPPGQGAPDTQYF. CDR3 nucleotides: TGTGCCAGCAGCCCACCGGGACAGGGGGCTCCAGATACGCAGTATTTT.

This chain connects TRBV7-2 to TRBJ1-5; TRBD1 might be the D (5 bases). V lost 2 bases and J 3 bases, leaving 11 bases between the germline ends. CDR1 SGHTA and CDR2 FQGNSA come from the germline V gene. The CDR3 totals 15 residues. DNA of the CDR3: TGTGCCAGCAGCTTATTGGGGCAGCTCAATCAGCCCCAGCATTTT. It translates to CASSLLGQLNQPQHF.

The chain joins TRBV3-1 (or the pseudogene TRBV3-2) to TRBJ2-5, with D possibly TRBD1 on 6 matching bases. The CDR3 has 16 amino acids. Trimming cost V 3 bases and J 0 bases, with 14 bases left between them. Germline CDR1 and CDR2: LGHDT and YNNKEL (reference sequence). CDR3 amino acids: CASSHLGDKYQETQYF. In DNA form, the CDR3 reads TGTGCCAGCAGCCATTTGGGGGACAAATACCAAGAGACCCAGTACTTC.